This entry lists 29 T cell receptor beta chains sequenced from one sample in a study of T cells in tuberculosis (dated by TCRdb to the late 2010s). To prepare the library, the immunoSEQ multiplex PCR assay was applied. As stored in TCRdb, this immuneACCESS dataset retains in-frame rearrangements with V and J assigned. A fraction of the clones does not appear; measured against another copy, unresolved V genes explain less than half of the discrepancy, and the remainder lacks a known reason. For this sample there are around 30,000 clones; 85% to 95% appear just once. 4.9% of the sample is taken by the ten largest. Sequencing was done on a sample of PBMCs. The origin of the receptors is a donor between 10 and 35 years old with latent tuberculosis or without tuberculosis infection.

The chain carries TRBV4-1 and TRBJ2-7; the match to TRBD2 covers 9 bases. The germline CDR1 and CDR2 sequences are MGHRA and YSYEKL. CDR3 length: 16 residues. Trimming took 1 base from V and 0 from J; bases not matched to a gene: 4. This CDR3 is CASSQAAGGASYEQYF. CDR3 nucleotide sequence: TGCGCCAGCAGCCAAGCCGCGGGGGGGGCCTCCTACGAGCAGTACTTC.

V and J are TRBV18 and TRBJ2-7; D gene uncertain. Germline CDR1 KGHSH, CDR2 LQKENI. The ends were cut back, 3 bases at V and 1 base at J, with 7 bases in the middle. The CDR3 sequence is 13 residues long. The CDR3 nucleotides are TGTGCCAGCTCACCGGGCGCGTCCTACGAGCAGTACTTC. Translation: CASSPGASYEQYF.

CDR3 in amino acids: CASSLQGGTEAFF. The CDR3 DNA follows: TGTGCCAGCAGCTTACAGGGGGGCACTGAAGCTTTCTTT. The V call is TRBV7-9, the J call TRBJ1-1; 7 bases line up with TRBD1. Germline V gives CDR1 SEHNR, CDR2 FQNEAQ (reference sequence). The CDR3 contains 13 residues. With 2 bases clipped from V and 4 bases from J, the junction kept 1 base outside the gene matches.

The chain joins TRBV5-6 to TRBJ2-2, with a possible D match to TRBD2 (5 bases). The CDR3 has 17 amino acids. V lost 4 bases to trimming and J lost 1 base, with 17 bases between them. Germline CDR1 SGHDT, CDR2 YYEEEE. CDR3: CASSEHPGVMNTGELFF. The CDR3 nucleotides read TGTGCCAGCAGCGAACATCCCGGGGTGATGAACACCGGGGAGCTGTTTTTT.

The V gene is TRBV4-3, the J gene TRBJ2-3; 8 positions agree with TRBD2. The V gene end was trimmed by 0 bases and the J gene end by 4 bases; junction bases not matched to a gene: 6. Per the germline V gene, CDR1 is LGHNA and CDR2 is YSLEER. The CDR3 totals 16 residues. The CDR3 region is CASSQESSGGPDTQYF. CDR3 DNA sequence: TGCGCCAGCAGCCAAGAATCCAGCGGGGGACCAGATACGCAGTATTTT.

This CDR3 reads CASSLMGGRTGELFF. CDR3 DNA sequence: TGTGCCAGCAGCTTGATGGGGGGGCGCACCGGGGAGCTGTTTTTT. The chain recombines TRBV5-4 with TRBJ2-2; TRBD2 is a possible D gene (7 bases). V was pared by 1 base and J by 4 bases, with 11 bases between. CDR1 SGHNT and CDR2 YYREEE come from the germline V gene (reference sequence). This CDR3 spans 15 amino acids.

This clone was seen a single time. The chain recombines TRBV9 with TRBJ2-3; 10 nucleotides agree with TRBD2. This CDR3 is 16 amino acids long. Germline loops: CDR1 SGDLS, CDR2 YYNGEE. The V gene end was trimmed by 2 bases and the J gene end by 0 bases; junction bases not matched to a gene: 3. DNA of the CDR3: TGTGCCAGCAGCGTGAGCGGGGGGGGAAGCACAGATACGCAGTATTTT. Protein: CASSVSGGGSTDTQYF. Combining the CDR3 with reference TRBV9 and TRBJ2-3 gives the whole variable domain DSGVTQTPKHLITATGQRVTLRCSPRSGDLSVYWYQQSLDQGLQFLIQYYNGEERAKGNILERFSAQQFPDLHSELNLSSLELGDSALYFCASSVSGGGSTDTQYFGPGTRLTVL.

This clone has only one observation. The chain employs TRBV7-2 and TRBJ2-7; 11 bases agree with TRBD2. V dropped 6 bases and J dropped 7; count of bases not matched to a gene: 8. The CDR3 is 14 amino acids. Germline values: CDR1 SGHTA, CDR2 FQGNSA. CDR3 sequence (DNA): TGTGCCAGCAGAGTAGCGGGGGGGCCGGAGGAGCAGTACTTC. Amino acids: CASRVAGGPEEQYF.

For the CDR3, the DNA is TGCAGCGTTCGGCCCGGGGTGGGAACTGAAGCTTTCTTT. It codes for CSVRPGVGTEAFF. This rearrangement joins TRBV29-1 to TRBJ1-1; D is ambiguous. CDR1 SQVTM and CDR2 ANQGSEA come from the germline V gene. V was trimmed by 5 bases and J by 5 bases, leaving 15 bases between them. The length of the CDR3 is 13 residues.

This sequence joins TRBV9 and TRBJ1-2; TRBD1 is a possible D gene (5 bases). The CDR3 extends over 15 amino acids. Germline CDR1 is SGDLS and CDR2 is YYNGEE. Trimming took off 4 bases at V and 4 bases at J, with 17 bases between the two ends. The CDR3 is CASSPRYSGIYGYTF. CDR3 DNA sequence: TGTGCCAGCAGCCCACGCTATTCAGGGATCTATGGCTACACCTTC.

The CDR3 DNA sequence: TGTGCCAGCAGCTTAGGACGGGGAGGAGGTGAAAAACTGTTTTTT. Translation gives CASSLGRGGGEKLFF. The chain couples TRBV7-6 to TRBJ1-4; D gene uncertain. The germline V and J ends were trimmed by 1 base and 7 bases, with 13 bases remaining between them. CDR1 is SGHVS and CDR2 is FNYEAQ in the germline V gene. The CDR3 covers 15 residues.

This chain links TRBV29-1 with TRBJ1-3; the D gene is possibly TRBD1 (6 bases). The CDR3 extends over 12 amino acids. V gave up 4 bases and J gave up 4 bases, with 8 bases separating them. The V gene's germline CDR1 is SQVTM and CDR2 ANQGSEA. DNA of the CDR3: TGCAGCGTTGGGACAGAGGGAAACACCATATATTTT. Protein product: CSVGTEGNTIYF.

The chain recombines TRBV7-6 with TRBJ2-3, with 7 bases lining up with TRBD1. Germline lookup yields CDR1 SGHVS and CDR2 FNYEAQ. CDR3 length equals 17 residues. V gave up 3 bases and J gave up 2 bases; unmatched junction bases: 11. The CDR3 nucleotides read TGTGCCAGCAGCTTTCGTCCAGGGGGTCAAAACACAGATACGCAGTATTTT. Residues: CASSFRPGGQNTDTQYF.

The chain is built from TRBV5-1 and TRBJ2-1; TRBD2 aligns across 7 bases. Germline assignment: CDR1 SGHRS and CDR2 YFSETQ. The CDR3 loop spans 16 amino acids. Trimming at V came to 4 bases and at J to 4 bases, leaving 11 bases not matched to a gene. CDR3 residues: CASSIAGSALYNEQFF. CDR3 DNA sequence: TGCGCCAGCAGCATAGCGGGCTCCGCCCTATACAATGAGCAGTTCTTC.

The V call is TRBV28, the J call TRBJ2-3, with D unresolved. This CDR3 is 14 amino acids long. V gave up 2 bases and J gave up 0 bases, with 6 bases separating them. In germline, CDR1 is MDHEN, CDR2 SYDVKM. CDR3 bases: TGTGCCAGCAGTTTACAGAAAAGCACAGATACGCAGTATTTT. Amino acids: CASSLQKSTDTQYF.

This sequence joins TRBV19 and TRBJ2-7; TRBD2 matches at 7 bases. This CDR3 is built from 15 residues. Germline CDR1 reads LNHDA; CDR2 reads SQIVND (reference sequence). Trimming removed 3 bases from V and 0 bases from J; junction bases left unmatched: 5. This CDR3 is CASSMIGDYSYEQYF. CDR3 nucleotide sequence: TGTGCCAGTAGTATGATCGGGGACTACTCCTACGAGCAGTACTTC. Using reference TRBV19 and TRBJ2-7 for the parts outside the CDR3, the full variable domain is DGGITQSPKYLFRKEGQNVTLSCEQNLNHDAMYWYRQDPGQGLRLIYYSQIVNDFQKGDIAEGYSVSREKKESFPLTVTSAQKNPTAFYLCASSMIGDYSYEQYFGPGTRLTVT.

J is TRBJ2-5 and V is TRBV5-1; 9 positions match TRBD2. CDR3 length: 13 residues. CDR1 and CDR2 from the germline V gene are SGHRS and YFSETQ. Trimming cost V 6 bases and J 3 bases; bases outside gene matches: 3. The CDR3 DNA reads TGCGCCAGCACCGTAGCGGGAGAAGAGACCCAGTACTTC. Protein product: CASTVAGEETQYF.

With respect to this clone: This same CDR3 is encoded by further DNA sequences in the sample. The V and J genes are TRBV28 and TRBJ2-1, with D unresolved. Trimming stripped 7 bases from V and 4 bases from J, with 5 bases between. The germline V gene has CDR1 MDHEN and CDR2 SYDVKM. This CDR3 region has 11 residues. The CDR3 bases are TGTGCCAGCACTAGGTACAATGAGCAGTTCTTC. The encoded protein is CASTRYNEQFF.

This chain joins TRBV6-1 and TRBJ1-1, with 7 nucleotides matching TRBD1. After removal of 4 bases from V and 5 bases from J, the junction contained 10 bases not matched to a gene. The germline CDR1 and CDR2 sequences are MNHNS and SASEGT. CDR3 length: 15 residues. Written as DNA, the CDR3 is TGTGCCAGCAGTGCCGCCCAGGGGGGAAGAACTGAAGCTTTCTTT. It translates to CASSAAQGGRTEAFF.

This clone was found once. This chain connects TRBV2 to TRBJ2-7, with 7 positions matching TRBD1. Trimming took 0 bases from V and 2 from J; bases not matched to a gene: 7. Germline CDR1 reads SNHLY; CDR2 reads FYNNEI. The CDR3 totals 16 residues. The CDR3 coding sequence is TGTGCCAGCAGTGAAGCCGTGGGACAGAGACCCTACGAGCAGTACTTC. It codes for CASSEAVGQRPYEQYF.

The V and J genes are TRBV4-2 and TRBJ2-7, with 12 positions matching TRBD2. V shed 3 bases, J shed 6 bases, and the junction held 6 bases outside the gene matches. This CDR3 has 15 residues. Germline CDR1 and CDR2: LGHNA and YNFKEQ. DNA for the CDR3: TGTGCCAGCAGCCAGGCTAGCGGGGGGGCCCGCGAGCAGTACTTC. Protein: CASSQASGGAREQYF.

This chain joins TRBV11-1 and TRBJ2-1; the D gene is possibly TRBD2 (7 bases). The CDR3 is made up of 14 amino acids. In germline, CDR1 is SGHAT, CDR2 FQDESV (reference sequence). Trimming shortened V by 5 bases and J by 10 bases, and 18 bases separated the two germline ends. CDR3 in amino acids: CASSLSGGRPEQFF. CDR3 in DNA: TGTGCCAGCAGCCTTTCGGGGGGCCGGCCGGAGCAGTTCTTC.

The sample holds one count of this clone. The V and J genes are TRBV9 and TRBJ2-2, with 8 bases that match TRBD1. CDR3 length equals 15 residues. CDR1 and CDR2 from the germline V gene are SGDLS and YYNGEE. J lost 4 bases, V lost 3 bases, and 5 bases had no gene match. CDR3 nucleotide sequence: TGTGCCAGCAGCGCCTGGGACAGGAGCACCGGGGAGCTGTTTTTT. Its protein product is CASSAWDRSTGELFF.

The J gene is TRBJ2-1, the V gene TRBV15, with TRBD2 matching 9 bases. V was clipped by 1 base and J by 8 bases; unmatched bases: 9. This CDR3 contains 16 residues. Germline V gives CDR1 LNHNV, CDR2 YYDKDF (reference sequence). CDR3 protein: CATSRGGSGSGYEQFF. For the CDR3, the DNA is TGTGCCACCAGCAGAGGTGGTAGCGGGAGTGGCTATGAGCAGTTCTTC.

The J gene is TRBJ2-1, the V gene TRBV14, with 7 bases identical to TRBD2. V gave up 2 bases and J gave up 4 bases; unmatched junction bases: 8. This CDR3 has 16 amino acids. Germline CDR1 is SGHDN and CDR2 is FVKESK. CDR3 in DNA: TGTGCCAGCAGCCAATGGACTAGTAGGATTTACAATGAGCAGTTCTTC. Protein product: CASSQWTSRIYNEQFF.

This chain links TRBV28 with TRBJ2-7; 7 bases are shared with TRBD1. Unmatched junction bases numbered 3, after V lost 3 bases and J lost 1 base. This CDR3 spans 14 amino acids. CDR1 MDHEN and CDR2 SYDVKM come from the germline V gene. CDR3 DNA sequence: TGTGCCAGCAGTTTGGGGACAGTATCCTACGAGCAGTACTTC. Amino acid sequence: CASSLGTVSYEQYF. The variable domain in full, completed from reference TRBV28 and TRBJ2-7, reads DVKVTQSSRYLVKRTGEKVFLECVQDMDHENMFWYRQDPGLGLRLIYFSYDVKMKEKGDIPEGYSVSREKKERFSLILESASTNQTSMYLCASSLGTVSYEQYFGPGTRLTVT.

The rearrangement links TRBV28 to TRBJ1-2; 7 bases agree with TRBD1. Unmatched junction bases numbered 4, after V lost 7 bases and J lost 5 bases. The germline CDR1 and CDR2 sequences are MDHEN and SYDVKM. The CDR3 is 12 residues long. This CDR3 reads CASNHRGYGYTF. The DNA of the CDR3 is TGTGCCAGCAACCACAGGGGATATGGCTACACCTTC.

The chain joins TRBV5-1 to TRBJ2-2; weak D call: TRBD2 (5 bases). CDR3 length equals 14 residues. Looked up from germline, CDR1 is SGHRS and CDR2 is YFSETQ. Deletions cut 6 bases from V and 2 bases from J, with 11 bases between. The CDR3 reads CASKEASNTGELFF. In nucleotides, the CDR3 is TGCGCCAGCAAAGAGGCTAGCAACACCGGGGAGCTGTTTTTT.

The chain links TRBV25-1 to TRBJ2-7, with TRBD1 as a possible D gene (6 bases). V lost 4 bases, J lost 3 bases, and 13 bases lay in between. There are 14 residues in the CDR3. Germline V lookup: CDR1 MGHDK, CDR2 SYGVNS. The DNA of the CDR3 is TGTGCCAGCAGTGCCCCGGGACAACGCTACGAGCAGTACTTC. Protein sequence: CASSAPGQRYEQYF.